Given below is one TCR beta chain in context. Antigen specificity is unknown. Trimming left V 6 bases short and J 5 bases short, with 16 bases between. The germline CDR1 and CDR2 sequences are LGHNA and YNFKEQ. CDR3 length: 15 residues. This sample is part of a study of cytomegalovirus exposure and HLA in healthy donors. Primers: 60 Vbeta forward and 13 Jbeta reverse. Source study methods: Unique TCR beta chains numbered 80 million to 95 million in a later analysis, with 10 million to 14 million shared. Measured with immunoSEQ multiplex PCR; TCRdb has only the in-frame clones, and not every one. From that table come the V and J calls and clone size; the DNA was used to work out D and trimming. The repertoire holds fewer than 250,000 clones, with about four fifths as singletons. Study findings and constraints: The study designated 150 to 200 TCR beta chains cytomegalovirus-associated. Sequencing artifact likely explains a cluster of highly shared sequence variants.

The sequence was obtained from a woman aged 50 to 65 in good health and CMV-seronegative. The specimen was PBMCs. The chain has TRBV4-2 and TRBJ2-2; D is perhaps TRBD2 (6 bases). The CDR3 sequence: CASRPLGLQTGELFF. The CDR3 bases are TGTGCCAGCAGGCCCCTGGGACTCCAAACCGGGGAGCTGTTTTTT.